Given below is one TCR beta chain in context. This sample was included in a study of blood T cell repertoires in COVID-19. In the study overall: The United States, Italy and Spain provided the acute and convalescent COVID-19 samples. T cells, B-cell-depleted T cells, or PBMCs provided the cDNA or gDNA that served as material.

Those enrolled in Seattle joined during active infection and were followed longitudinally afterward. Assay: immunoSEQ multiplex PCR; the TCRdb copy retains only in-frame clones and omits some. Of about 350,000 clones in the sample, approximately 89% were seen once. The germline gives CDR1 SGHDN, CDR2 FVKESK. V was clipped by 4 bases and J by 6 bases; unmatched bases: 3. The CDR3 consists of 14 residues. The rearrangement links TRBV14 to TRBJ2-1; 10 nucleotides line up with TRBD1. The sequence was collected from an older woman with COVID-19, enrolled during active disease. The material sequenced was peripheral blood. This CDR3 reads CASSPGQGVNEQFF. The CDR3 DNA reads TGTGCCAGCAGCCCCGGACAGGGGGTCAATGAGCAGTTCTTC. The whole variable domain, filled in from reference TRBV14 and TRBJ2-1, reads EAGVTQFPSHSVIEKGQTVTLRCDPISGHDNLYWYRRVMGKEIKFLLHFVKESKQDESGMPNNRFLAERTGGTYSTLKVQPAELEDSGVYFCASSPGQGVNEQFFGPGTRLTVL.